The 9 T cell receptor beta chains listed next were all sequenced from one sample in a study of blood T cell repertoires in COVID-19. Clones were read by immunoSEQ multiplex PCR, and TCRdb kept only the in-frame ones, dropping some. The table lists 65,000 or so clones, approximately 80% of them singletons. Sequenced: peripheral blood. The source of these receptors is a human donor in a cohort sampled during active COVID-19.

The rearrangement joins TRBV5-4 to TRBJ2-5, with D perhaps TRBD2 (5 bases). Germline CDR1 SGHNT, CDR2 YYREEE (reference sequence). Trimming shortened V by 0 bases and J by 3 bases, and 12 bases separated the two germline ends. The CDR3 runs to 15 residues. Written as DNA, the CDR3 is TGTGCCAGCAGCTTGGTGGGGAGAACCAAAGAGACCCAGTACTTC. This sequence encodes CASSLVGRTKETQYF.

The chain uses TRBV5-5 and TRBJ1-2; D ambiguous. V gave up 3 bases and J gave up 2 bases, with 14 bases separating them. The CDR3 has 15 residues. Germline V gene lookup returns CDR1 SGHKS and CDR2 YYEKEE (reference sequence). This CDR3 is CASSSIPDSNYGYTF. DNA of the CDR3: TGTGCCAGCAGCTCTATACCGGACTCGAACTATGGCTACACCTTC.

This sequence joins TRBV6-2 or TRBV6-3 and TRBJ2-1; 10 nucleotides align to TRBD2. The V gene end was trimmed by 6 bases and the J gene end by 7 bases; junction bases not matched to a gene: 6. The CDR3 consists of 14 residues. Germline values: CDR1 MNHEY, CDR2 SVGEGT. CDR3 sequence: CASSLTSGLNEQFF. Written as DNA, the CDR3 is TGTGCCAGCAGCCTGACTAGCGGGTTAAATGAGCAGTTCTTC.

In DNA form, the CDR3 reads TGTGCCAGCAGCGTAGTCGGGGTTGGAAACACCATATATTTT. Translating it yields CASSVVGVGNTIYF. V and J are TRBV9 and TRBJ1-3, with D unresolved. The CDR3 spans 14 residues. Looked up from germline, CDR1 is SGDLS and CDR2 is YYNGEE. Trimming stripped 0 bases from V and 3 bases from J, with 7 bases between.

This rearrangement joins TRBV18 to TRBJ1-3; TRBD1 agrees at 7 bases. Unmatched junction bases numbered 5, after V lost 3 bases and J lost 0 bases. CDR1 is KGHSH, CDR2 LQKENI, per germline. There are 16 residues in the CDR3. The CDR3 sequence is CASSPGTVNSGNTIYF. CDR3 nucleotide sequence: TGTGCCAGCTCACCCGGGACAGTTAACTCTGGAAACACCATATATTTT.

This clone has only a few counts. The J gene is TRBJ1-1, the V gene TRBV7-3; 7 positions agree with TRBD1. The CDR3 is 15 amino acids. Per the germline V gene, CDR1 is SGHTA and CDR2 is FQGTGA. V trimming: 5 bases; J trimming: 3 bases; junction bases outside the gene matches: 9. CDR3 region: CASSLNRGQYTEAFF. Written as DNA, the CDR3 is TGTGCCAGCAGCCTCAACAGGGGTCAATACACTGAAGCTTTCTTT. Variable domain in full (rest from reference TRBV7-3 and TRBJ1-1): GAGVSQTPSNKVTEKGKYVELRCDPISGHTALYWYRQSLGQGPEFLIYFQGTGAADDSGLPNDRFFAVRPEGSVSTLKIQRTERGDSAVYLCASSLNRGQYTEAFFGQGTRLTVV.

The V and J genes are TRBV15 and TRBJ1-6, with D possibly TRBD1 on 5 matching bases. Germline-derived CDR1 and CDR2 are LNHNV and YYDKDF (reference sequence). The germline V and J ends were trimmed by 5 bases and 7 bases, with 15 bases remaining between them. CDR3 size: 15 residues. The CDR3 sequence: CATSADPGRNSPLHF. The CDR3, as DNA: TGTGCCACCAGCGCTGACCCAGGGAGGAATTCACCCCTCCACTTT.

This chain links TRBV19 with TRBJ1-1; D gene unclear. The ends were cut back, 7 bases at V and 1 base at J, with 13 bases in the middle. The germline V gene encodes CDR1 LNHDA and CDR2 SQIVND (reference sequence). The CDR3 length is 14 residues. The CDR3 protein is CASKPLRENTEAFF. In DNA form, the CDR3 reads TGTGCCAGTAAGCCCCTGCGAGAGAACACTGAAGCTTTCTTT.

The CDR3 region is CASTNAASGSNEQFF. The CDR3 DNA follows: TGTGCCAGCACCAATGCAGCTAGCGGGAGCAATGAGCAGTTCTTC. The chain is built from TRBV7-3 and TRBJ2-1; 10 bases map to TRBD2. Germline V gene data show CDR1 as SGHTA and CDR2 as FQGTGA. CDR3 length: 15 amino acids. The J segment lost 6 bases and the V segment lost 7 bases, leaving 9 bases of the junction unmatched.